A selection of T cell receptor beta chains follows, all from one sample in a study of T-cell memory formation after mild COVID-19. TCRdb processed the 5' RACE reads anew with MiXCR; each CDR3 protein has one entry. The profile shows roughly 610,000 distinct CDR3 sequences, around 15% of them singletons. The sequencing input was PBMCs or a T cell subset sorted from them (not recorded which). These receptors originate from an adult woman who had mild COVID-19 (a few samples of this study predate the infection). Cell type and time point are not known. The CDR3 runs from the conserved cysteine through the conserved F or W. Only part of the rows carry a size: once, few, many, or a class if the clone is expanded.

TRBV5-1	TRBJ1-6	NA	CASSGQGEWPLHF
TRBV4-2	TRBJ2-7	few	CASSQRPDGPYEQYF
TRBV14	TRBJ2-7	few	CASSQWQGF
TRBV14	TRBJ2-3	few	CASSQDWTGSTDTQYF
TRBV12-3/TRBV12-4	TRBJ2-1	NA	CASSLGTGGEQFF
TRBV12-5	TRBJ2-4	NA	CASGFGGGDIQYF
TRBV20-1	TRBJ1-5	NA	CSTITGSGGNQPQHF
TRBV7-9	TRBJ2-1	many	CASSHSTGSHEQFF
TRBV24-1	TRBJ2-3	few	CATSDPGTFSTDTQYF
TRBV5-1	TRBJ2-5	few	CASSDRSSSGGFQETQYF
TRBV11-2	TRBJ2-3	few	CASSATVTDTQYF
TRBV12-3/TRBV12-4	TRBJ2-3	NA	CASSRSGGADTQYF
TRBV5-1	TRBJ2-3	NA	CASSLDSRVPTDTQYF
TRBV27	TRBJ1-2	NA	CASSFQGGLGYTF
TRBV9	TRBJ2-2	NA	CASSVVPDTGTGELFF
TRBV19	TRBJ2-3	few	CASSRLAGGSTDTQYF
TRBV11-2	TRBJ2-2	NA	CASSQGVRSTGELFF
TRBV7-9	TRBJ2-7	NA	CASSRSGTAGYEQYF
TRBV7-3	TRBJ1-2	NA	CASSSGQGARNGYTF
TRBV6-2/TRBV6-3	TRBJ2-7	few	CASSFPGFHEQYF
TRBV12-3/TRBV12-4	TRBJ2-5	NA	CASSPVWAGETQYF
TRBV11-1	TRBJ2-1	few	CASSGRDRGTANEQFF
TRBV20-1	TRBJ2-1	few	CSATRPIAGSSYNEQFF
TRBV9	TRBJ2-1	few	CASSVDPVPNNEQFF
TRBV5-1	TRBJ2-7	few	CASSLGQGTAYEQYF
TRBV9	TRBJ1-6	NA	CASSVEGRNSPLHF
TRBV5-5	TRBJ1-1	NA	CASSLVGGGNTEAFF
TRBV5-5	TRBJ2-7	many	CASSLVTYEQYF
TRBV2	TRBJ2-7	NA	CASSPLRLAGYYEQYF
TRBV6-2/TRBV6-3	TRBJ2-1	NA	CASIPGTSSYNEQFF
TRBV7-9	TRBJ2-5	NA	CASSRSGGQGETQYF
TRBV4-1	TRBJ2-7	NA	CASSQPGDRGYGEQYF
TRBV20-1	TRBJ1-5	many	CSARQGNQPQHF
TRBV20-1	TRBJ2-7	few	CSARDPPLAGPCF